Ten or more counts support the clone carrying this T cell receptor (beta chain). Its target is not known. This record comes from a study of neurological immune-mediated disorders. TCRdb called the 5' RACE reads again in MiXCR, with one record for every CDR3 protein. Seen here are about 26,000 distinct CDR3 sequences, over 3% observed once, and the top ten hold around 7.1%. Whole-study results and caveats: Phylogenetically, 18 of 34 multiple sclerosis patients' repertoires fell into one related-CDR3 cluster, a possible signature. Healthy controls had more TCR clonal expansion than multiple sclerosis, which showed the least, whereas HTLV-1-associated myelopathy showed the most.

The specimen was PBMCs. The source is a woman in her 30s with multiple sclerosis.

The CDR3 bases are TGCAGTGCTAGAGCTGAGGTGCATGAAAAACTGTTTTTT. This sequence encodes CSARAEVHEKLFF. The rearrangement links TRBV20-1 to TRBJ1-4; no firm D call. The germline V gene has CDR1 DFQATT and CDR2 SNEGSKA (reference sequence). Trimming cost V 1 base and J 6 bases, with 9 bases left between them. This CDR3 spans 13 amino acids.